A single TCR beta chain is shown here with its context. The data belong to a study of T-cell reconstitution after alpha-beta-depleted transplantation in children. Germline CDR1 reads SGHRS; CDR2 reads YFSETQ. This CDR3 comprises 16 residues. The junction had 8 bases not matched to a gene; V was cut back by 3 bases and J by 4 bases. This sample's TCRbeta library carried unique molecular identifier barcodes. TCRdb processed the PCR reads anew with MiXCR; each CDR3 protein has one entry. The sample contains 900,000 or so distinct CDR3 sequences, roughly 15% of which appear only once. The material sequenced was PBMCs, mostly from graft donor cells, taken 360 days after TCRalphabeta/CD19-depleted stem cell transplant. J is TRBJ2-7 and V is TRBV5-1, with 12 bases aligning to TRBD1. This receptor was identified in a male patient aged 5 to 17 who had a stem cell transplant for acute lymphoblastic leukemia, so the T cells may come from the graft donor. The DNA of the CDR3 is TGCGCCAGCAGCTACGTTCCGGGACAGGGGGCTTACGAGCAGTACTTC. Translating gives CASSYVPGQGAYEQYF. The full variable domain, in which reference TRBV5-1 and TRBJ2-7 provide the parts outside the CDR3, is KAGVTQTPRYLIKTRGQQVTLSCSPISGHRSVSWYQQTPGQGLQFLFEYFSETQRNKGNFPGRFSGRQFSNSRSEMNVSTLELGDSALYLCASSYVPGQGAYEQYFGPGTRLTVT.